This TCR beta chain was sequenced for a study of T cells in Graves' hyperthyroidism and ophthalmopathy. Study-level points and caveats: Blood also held most thyroid clonotypes expanded beyond 0.001. Ophthalmopathy stood apart from stable hyperthyroidism in a 13 V-J model.

Per the germline V gene, CDR1 is MNHNS and CDR2 is SASEGT. The CDR3 runs to 14 residues. Trimming left V 6 bases short and J 0 bases short, with 9 bases between. About this clonotype: The antigen is not known.

Each patient was aged 18 to 65 and had newly diagnosed hyperthyroidism of under 2 months' duration. Diagnosis rested on symptoms, serum thyroxine and TRAb, thyroid ultrasound, and orbital computed tomography. Amplified regions were TCR beta CDR3 sequences from RNA transcripts. HTBI primers drove first-round RT-PCR of the TCR CDR3. Using its own MiXCR run on the multiplex PCR reads, TCRdb lists one record per CDR3 protein. The sample holds hundreds of thousands of distinct CDR3 sequences, approximately 15% seen once. Sequencing was performed on blood. The clonotype originates from a woman in her twenties or thirties with Graves' hyperthyroidism. The V call is TRBV6-1, the J call TRBJ1-3; D remains ambiguous. CDR3 protein: CASSLPGSGNTIYF. The CDR3 DNA follows: TGTGCCAGCAGCCTACCTGGCTCTGGAAACACCATATATTTT.